The T cell receptor beta chain described here comes from a study of shared clonotypes between healthy human individuals. Only a few counts were recorded for this clone. Only Caucasian adults living in Nashville, Tennessee made up the donor group. Across several immunoSEQ plates, the genomic DNA of each subset was split evenly. Libraries were prepared by immunoSEQ multiplex PCR; TCRdb keeps only in-frame clonotypes and omits some of them. The table includes hundreds of thousands of clones, around 67% detected once. The germline V gene encodes CDR1 SGHRS and CDR2 YFSETQ. The CDR3 is made up of 15 amino acids. The V end lost 3 bases, the J end lost 1 base, and 13 bases lay between the germline ends.

The sequenced sample consisted of memory CD4+ T cells sorted from blood. As for subset: CD45RA-negative fraction. The chain is built from TRBV5-1 and TRBJ1-1, with D tentatively TRBD1 (6 bases). The receptor was isolated from a woman in her 30s in good health. In DNA form, the CDR3 reads TGCGCCAGCAGCTGGGGGCGGTTGGGGAACACTGAAGCTTTCTTT. Protein sequence: CASSWGRLGNTEAFF.